Shown below are 29 T cell receptor beta chains from a single sample sequenced in a study of blood T cell repertoires in COVID-19. TCRdb's copy holds only in-frame clones and misses some; the assay was immunoSEQ multiplex PCR. Of over 25,000 clones in the sample, around 86% were seen once. The sequenced sample consisted of peripheral blood. These receptors came from a human donor in a cohort sampled during active COVID-19. The donor label of this sample is uncertain.

This clone showed up just once. The rearrangement uses TRBV5-4 and TRBJ2-1; TRBD2 matches 13 bases. This CDR3 has 17 residues. Germline V gives CDR1 SGHNT, CDR2 YYREEE (reference sequence). V dropped 0 bases and J dropped 6; count of bases not matched to a gene: 6. Here the CDR3 reads CASSLELAGGPGNEQFF. CDR3 in DNA: TGTGCCAGCAGCTTGGAACTAGCGGGGGGGCCTGGCAATGAGCAGTTCTTC.

The chain couples TRBV6-5 to TRBJ1-5, with TRBD1 as a possible D gene (5 bases). Trimming took off 2 bases at V and 6 bases at J, with 8 bases between the two ends. From germline, CDR1 is MNHEY and CDR2 SVGAGI. The CDR3 runs to 13 residues. CDR3 bases: TGTGCCAGCAGTTACGGGGGGAGTCAGCCCCAGCATTTT. Translating it yields CASSYGGSQPQHF.

V and J are TRBV11-2 and TRBJ2-7; 15 nucleotides line up with TRBD2. The germline CDR1 and CDR2 sequences are SGHAT and FQNNGV. CDR3 length: 15 residues. Trimming took 5 bases from V and 4 from J; bases not matched to a gene: 3. The CDR3 sequence is CASSRTSGGVYEQYF. The CDR3 DNA follows: TGTGCCAGCAGCCGGACTAGCGGGGGGGTGTACGAGCAGTACTTC.

The rearrangement joins TRBV19 to TRBJ2-3; 9 bases are a match to TRBD1. The CDR3 contains 14 residues. V gave up 7 bases and J gave up 2 bases; unmatched junction bases: 4. Per germline, CDR1 LNHDA and CDR2 SQIVND (reference sequence). The CDR3 DNA is TGTGCCAGTACCGGGACAGGGATCACAGATACGCAGTATTTT. Translating gives CASTGTGITDTQYF.

The CDR3 is CASRSRSNQPQHF. CDR3 nucleotides: TGTGCCAGCAGGTCACGGTCCAATCAGCCCCAGCATTTT. The genes are TRBV2 and TRBJ1-5; D is uncertain. The ends were cut back, 6 bases at V and 3 bases at J, with 9 bases in the middle. This CDR3 region has 13 residues. Germline assignment: CDR1 SNHLY and CDR2 FYNNEI.

The genes are TRBV12-5 and TRBJ2-2, with a weak D call TRBD2 (6 bases). Germline V gene sequence: CDR1 LGHNT, CDR2 FRNRAP. The CDR3 contains 15 residues. V lost 6 bases and J 6 bases, leaving 17 bases between the germline ends. This chain's CDR3 is CASGMSLAGAGELFF. In DNA, the CDR3 is TGTGCTAGTGGGATGTCACTAGCAGGCGCCGGGGAGCTGTTTTTT.

This chain links TRBV29-1 with TRBJ2-2; TRBD2 might be the D (6 bases). Trimming removed 4 bases at V and 3 bases at J, with 15 bases between. This CDR3 spans 15 amino acids. Germline CDR1 SQVTM, CDR2 ANQGSEA. Written as DNA, the CDR3 is TGCAGCGTTGCCTTCGGGACTCCTGACACCGGGGAGCTGTTTTTT. It specifies CSVAFGTPDTGELFF.

The chain combines TRBV13 with TRBJ2-2, with TRBD2 matching 7 bases. Per the germline V gene, CDR1 is PRHDT and CDR2 is FYEKMQ (reference sequence). V shed 4 bases and J 0 bases; nucleotides not matched to a gene: 5. The CDR3 runs 16 residues. CDR3 loop: CASSSLALSNTGELFF. The DNA for the CDR3 is TGTGCCAGCAGCTCACTAGCGCTTTCGAACACCGGGGAGCTGTTTTTT.

V gene TRBV5-5 combines with J gene TRBJ2-3, with D possibly being TRBD1 (5 bases). The V end was cut by 0 bases, the J end by 3 bases, with 8 bases between. This CDR3 has 14 residues. The germline CDR1 and CDR2 sequences are SGHKS and YYEKEE (reference sequence). The CDR3 DNA follows: TGTGCCAGCAGCTTGGAGCCAGGGACAGATACGCAGTATTTT. Translation: CASSLEPGTDTQYF. Drawing the rest from reference TRBV5-5 and TRBJ2-3, the complete variable domain is DAGVTQSPTHLIKTRGQQVTLRCSPISGHKSVSWYQQVLGQGPQFIFQYYEKEERGRGNFPDRFSARQFPNYSSELNVNALLLGDSALYLCASSLEPGTDTQYFGPGTRLTVL.

The chain employs TRBV5-5 and TRBJ1-2, with 11 bases that match TRBD1. V lost 4 bases and J lost 7; bases outside the gene matches: 9. Looked up from germline, CDR1 is SGHKS and CDR2 is YYEKEE (reference sequence). The CDR3 contains 15 residues. CDR3 region: CASSQDRGLLGGYTF. CDR3 bases: TGTGCCAGCAGCCAGGACAGGGGGCTTCTAGGTGGCTACACCTTC.

The CDR3 sequence is CASSPGTSGGAYEQYF. Here the CDR3 DNA reads TGTGCCAGCAGCCCCGGGACTAGCGGGGGGGCCTACGAGCAGTACTTC. The rearrangement joins TRBV6-6 to TRBJ2-7; 16 nucleotides line up with TRBD2. This CDR3 region has 16 residues. CDR1 is MNHNY, CDR2 SVGAGI, per germline (reference sequence). V gave up 6 bases and J gave up 2 bases; unmatched junction bases: 4.

V gene TRBV6-2 or TRBV6-3 combines with J gene TRBJ1-1; D is unresolved. The CDR3 totals 12 residues. CDR1 is MNHEY, CDR2 SVGEGT, per germline. V was cut by 4 bases and J by 10 bases, with 13 bases left in between. The CDR3 region is CASSFLSFGAFF. For the CDR3, the DNA is TGTGCCAGCAGTTTTCTTTCTTTCGGAGCTTTCTTT.

The CDR3 region has the DNA TGCAGCGTAGGGGGTGTTTATGAAAAACTGTTTTTT. It translates to CSVGGVYEKLFF. The chain recombines TRBV29-1 with TRBJ1-4, with D perhaps matching TRBD1 (6 bases). Germline CDR1 SQVTM, CDR2 ANQGSEA. The V end was cut by 6 bases, the J end by 6 bases, with 11 bases between. This CDR3 region has 12 residues.

This rearrangement joins TRBV5-1 to TRBJ2-5, with TRBD2 matching over 13 bases. CDR1 is SGHRS and CDR2 is YFSETQ in the germline V gene. Trimming took 1 base from V and 5 from J; bases not matched to a gene: 14. The CDR3 consists of 19 residues. CDR3: CASSLQPVGLAGSGETQYF. The CDR3 DNA reads as TGCGCCAGCAGCTTGCAACCCGTGGGACTAGCGGGGTCCGGGGAGACCCAGTACTTC.

The chain combines TRBV28 with TRBJ1-2; a weak D match, TRBD1 (6 bases). V was pared by 5 bases and J by 2 bases, with 18 bases between. CDR3 size: 16 residues. Germline CDR1 is MDHEN and CDR2 is SYDVKM. The CDR3 nucleotides read TGTGCCAGCAGTACCATCTTACAGGGTTGGAACTATGGCTACACCTTC. It specifies CASSTILQGWNYGYTF.

This chain links TRBV7-9 with TRBJ2-5; TRBD1 matches 8 bases. J gave up 4 bases and V 4 bases, and 5 bases lay outside the gene matches. Germline V lookup: CDR1 SEHNR, CDR2 FQNEAQ (reference sequence). This CDR3 spans 14 amino acids. CDR3 DNA: TGTGCCAGCAGCTACACAGGGGGACCAGAGACCCAGTACTTC. Amino acid sequence: CASSYTGGPETQYF.

The chain links TRBV5-1 to TRBJ2-5; TRBD2 agrees at 8 bases. Germline CDR1 and CDR2: SGHRS and YFSETQ. CDR3 length: 15 amino acids. The junction had 8 bases not matched to a gene; V was cut back by 4 bases and J by 3 bases. CDR3 in amino acids: CASSVGAGAKETQYF. In DNA form, the CDR3 reads TGCGCCAGCAGCGTGGGAGCGGGGGCCAAAGAGACCCAGTACTTC.

The chain joins TRBV5-6 to TRBJ2-3; D may be TRBD2 (5 bases). V lost 2 bases and J lost 1, with 14 bases in between. Germline loops: CDR1 SGHDT, CDR2 YYEEEE. This CDR3 region has 16 residues. The CDR3 spells CASSFAWSGGTDTQYF. The CDR3 DNA reads as TGTGCCAGCAGCTTTGCCTGGTCCGGGGGCACAGATACGCAGTATTTT. The entire variable domain, with the rest obtained from reference TRBV5-6 and TRBJ2-3, is as follows: DAGVTQSPTHLIKTRGQQVTLRCSPKSGHDTVSWYQQALGQGPQFIFQYYEEEERQRGNFPDRFSGHQFPNYSSELNVNALLLGDSALYLCASSFAWSGGTDTQYFGPGTRLTVL.

The chain carries TRBV5-5 and TRBJ1-1, with 7 positions matching TRBD1. The CDR3 runs to 14 residues. Losses at the gene ends were 1 base for V and 6 bases for J; bases not matched to a gene: 6. The germline V gene encodes CDR1 SGHKS and CDR2 YYEKEE (reference sequence). The CDR3 here is CASSLRGGRAEAFF. The DNA of the CDR3 is TGTGCCAGCAGCTTGAGAGGGGGCCGCGCTGAAGCTTTCTTT.

The V gene is TRBV7-2, the J gene TRBJ2-1; TRBD2 matches at 7 bases. Germline-derived CDR1 and CDR2 are SGHTA and FQGNSA. The junction had 11 bases not matched to a gene; V was cut back by 4 bases and J by 2 bases. The CDR3 extends over 17 amino acids. CDR3 bases: TGTGCCAGCAGCTCACACCTGCGGGGGACTACCTACAATGAGCAGTTCTTC. Protein: CASSSHLRGTTYNEQFF.

The V call is TRBV27, the J call TRBJ2-1; no clear D. Germline V CDR1 and CDR2: MNHEY, SMNVEV (reference sequence). V lost 6 bases and J lost 1, with 7 bases in between. The CDR3 loop spans 13 amino acids. CDR3: CASRLRSYNEQFF. DNA for the CDR3: TGTGCCAGCAGACTGCGGTCCTACAATGAGCAGTTCTTC.

In DNA form, the CDR3 reads TGTGCCAGCAGCCAAATCTCGTACGAGCAGTACTTC. Its translation is CASSQISYEQYF. V usage is TRBV7-8 and J usage is TRBJ2-7, with D unresolved. This CDR3 comprises 12 residues. Germline V lookup: CDR1 SGHVS, CDR2 FQNEAQ. The V gene lost 5 bases and the J gene lost 4 bases, with 9 bases spanning the gap.

This sequence joins TRBV15 and TRBJ2-3; tentative D call: TRBD2 (6 bases). V lost 5 bases and J 3 bases, leaving 15 bases between the germline ends. The CDR3 is 15 amino acids. Germline CDR1 LNHNV, CDR2 YYDKDF (reference sequence). Here the CDR3 reads CATSQDGGRTDTQYF. CDR3 in DNA: TGTGCCACCAGCCAAGACGGGGGTCGGACAGATACGCAGTATTTT.

The V gene is TRBV9, the J gene TRBJ2-1; 9 bases are shared with TRBD1. The CDR3 totals 15 residues. Trimming cost V 2 bases and J 4 bases; bases outside gene matches: 4. CDR1 is SGDLS, CDR2 YYNGEE, per germline. The CDR3 sequence: CASSVTGGVYNEQFF. DNA for the CDR3: TGTGCCAGCAGCGTTACAGGGGGCGTTTACAATGAGCAGTTCTTC.

The genes are TRBV9 and TRBJ2-1; possible D gene TRBD2, 6 bases. Per germline, CDR1 SGDLS and CDR2 YYNGEE. V dropped 0 bases and J dropped 2 bases, with 12 bases sitting between them. There are 16 residues in the CDR3. CDR3 bases: TGTGCCAGCAGCGTAGGAGGTAGCGGACCCTACAATGAGCAGTTCTTC. It translates to CASSVGGSGPYNEQFF.

This rearrangement joins TRBV5-1 to TRBJ2-5; a possible D gene is TRBD1 (6 bases). Trimming took 0 bases from V and 2 from J, leaving 11 bases between them. The CDR3 has 15 amino acids. Germline V gives CDR1 SGHRS, CDR2 YFSETQ. The CDR3: CASSLDTRGQETQYF. The CDR3 DNA reads as TGCGCCAGCAGCTTGGATACCAGGGGTCAAGAGACCCAGTACTTC.

The genes are TRBV18 and TRBJ1-2; 9 bases match TRBD1. The junction had 4 bases not matched to a gene; V was cut back by 3 bases and J by 8 bases. The V gene's germline CDR1 is KGHSH and CDR2 LQKENI. CDR3 length: 13 amino acids. The chain's CDR3 is CASSPRQGGGYTF. The CDR3, as DNA: TGTGCCAGCTCACCGCGACAGGGGGGGGGCTACACCTTC.

The CDR3 sequence is CASRTLNTEAFF. Here the CDR3 DNA reads TGTGCCAGCAGGACATTGAACACTGAAGCTTTCTTT. The chain carries TRBV25-1 and TRBJ1-1; D gene unclear. The V end lost 6 bases, the J end lost 0 bases, and 5 bases lay between the germline ends. Per germline, CDR1 MGHDK and CDR2 SYGVNS. The CDR3 sequence is 12 residues long.

The J gene is TRBJ1-2, the V gene TRBV19, with 10 bases fitting TRBD1. Germline V lookup: CDR1 LNHDA, CDR2 SQIVND (reference sequence). The CDR3 has 15 residues. The V gene end was trimmed by 4 bases and the J gene end by 3 bases; junction bases not matched to a gene: 5. CDR3: CASSTPGQGYYGYTF. Written as DNA, the CDR3 is TGTGCCAGTAGTACCCCGGGACAGGGGTACTATGGCTACACCTTC.